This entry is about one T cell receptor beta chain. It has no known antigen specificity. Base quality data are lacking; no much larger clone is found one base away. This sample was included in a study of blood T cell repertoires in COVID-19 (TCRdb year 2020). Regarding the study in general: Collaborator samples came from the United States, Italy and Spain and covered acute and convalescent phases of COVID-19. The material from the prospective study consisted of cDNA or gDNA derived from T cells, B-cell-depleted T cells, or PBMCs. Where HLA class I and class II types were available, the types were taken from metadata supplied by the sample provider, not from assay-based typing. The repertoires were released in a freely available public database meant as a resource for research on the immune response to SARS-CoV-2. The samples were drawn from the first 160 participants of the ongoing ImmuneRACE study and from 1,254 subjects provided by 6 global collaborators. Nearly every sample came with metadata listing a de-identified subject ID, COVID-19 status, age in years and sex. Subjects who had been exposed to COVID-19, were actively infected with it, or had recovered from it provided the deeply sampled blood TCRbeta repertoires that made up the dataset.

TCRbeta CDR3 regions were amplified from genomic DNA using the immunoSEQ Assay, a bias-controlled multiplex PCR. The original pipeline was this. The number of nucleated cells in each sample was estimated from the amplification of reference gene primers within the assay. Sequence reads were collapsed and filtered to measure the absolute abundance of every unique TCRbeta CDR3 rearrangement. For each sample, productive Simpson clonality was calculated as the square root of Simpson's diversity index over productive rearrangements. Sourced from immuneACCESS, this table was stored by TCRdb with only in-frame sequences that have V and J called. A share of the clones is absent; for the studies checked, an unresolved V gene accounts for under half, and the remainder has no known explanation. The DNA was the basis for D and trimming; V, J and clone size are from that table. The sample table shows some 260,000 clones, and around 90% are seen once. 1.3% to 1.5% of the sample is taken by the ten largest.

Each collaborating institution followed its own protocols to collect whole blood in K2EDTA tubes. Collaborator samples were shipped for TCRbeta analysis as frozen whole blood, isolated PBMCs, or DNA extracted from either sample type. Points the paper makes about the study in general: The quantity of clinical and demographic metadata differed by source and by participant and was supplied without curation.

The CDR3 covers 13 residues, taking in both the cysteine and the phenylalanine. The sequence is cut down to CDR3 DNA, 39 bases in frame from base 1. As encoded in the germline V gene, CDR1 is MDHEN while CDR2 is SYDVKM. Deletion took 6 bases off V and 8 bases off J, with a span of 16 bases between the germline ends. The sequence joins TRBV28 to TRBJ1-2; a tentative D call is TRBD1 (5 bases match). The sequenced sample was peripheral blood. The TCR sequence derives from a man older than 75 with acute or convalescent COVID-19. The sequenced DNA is TGTGCCAGCAGCTTTACAAGGGGCGACGGCTACACCTTC. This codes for CASSFTRGDGYTF.